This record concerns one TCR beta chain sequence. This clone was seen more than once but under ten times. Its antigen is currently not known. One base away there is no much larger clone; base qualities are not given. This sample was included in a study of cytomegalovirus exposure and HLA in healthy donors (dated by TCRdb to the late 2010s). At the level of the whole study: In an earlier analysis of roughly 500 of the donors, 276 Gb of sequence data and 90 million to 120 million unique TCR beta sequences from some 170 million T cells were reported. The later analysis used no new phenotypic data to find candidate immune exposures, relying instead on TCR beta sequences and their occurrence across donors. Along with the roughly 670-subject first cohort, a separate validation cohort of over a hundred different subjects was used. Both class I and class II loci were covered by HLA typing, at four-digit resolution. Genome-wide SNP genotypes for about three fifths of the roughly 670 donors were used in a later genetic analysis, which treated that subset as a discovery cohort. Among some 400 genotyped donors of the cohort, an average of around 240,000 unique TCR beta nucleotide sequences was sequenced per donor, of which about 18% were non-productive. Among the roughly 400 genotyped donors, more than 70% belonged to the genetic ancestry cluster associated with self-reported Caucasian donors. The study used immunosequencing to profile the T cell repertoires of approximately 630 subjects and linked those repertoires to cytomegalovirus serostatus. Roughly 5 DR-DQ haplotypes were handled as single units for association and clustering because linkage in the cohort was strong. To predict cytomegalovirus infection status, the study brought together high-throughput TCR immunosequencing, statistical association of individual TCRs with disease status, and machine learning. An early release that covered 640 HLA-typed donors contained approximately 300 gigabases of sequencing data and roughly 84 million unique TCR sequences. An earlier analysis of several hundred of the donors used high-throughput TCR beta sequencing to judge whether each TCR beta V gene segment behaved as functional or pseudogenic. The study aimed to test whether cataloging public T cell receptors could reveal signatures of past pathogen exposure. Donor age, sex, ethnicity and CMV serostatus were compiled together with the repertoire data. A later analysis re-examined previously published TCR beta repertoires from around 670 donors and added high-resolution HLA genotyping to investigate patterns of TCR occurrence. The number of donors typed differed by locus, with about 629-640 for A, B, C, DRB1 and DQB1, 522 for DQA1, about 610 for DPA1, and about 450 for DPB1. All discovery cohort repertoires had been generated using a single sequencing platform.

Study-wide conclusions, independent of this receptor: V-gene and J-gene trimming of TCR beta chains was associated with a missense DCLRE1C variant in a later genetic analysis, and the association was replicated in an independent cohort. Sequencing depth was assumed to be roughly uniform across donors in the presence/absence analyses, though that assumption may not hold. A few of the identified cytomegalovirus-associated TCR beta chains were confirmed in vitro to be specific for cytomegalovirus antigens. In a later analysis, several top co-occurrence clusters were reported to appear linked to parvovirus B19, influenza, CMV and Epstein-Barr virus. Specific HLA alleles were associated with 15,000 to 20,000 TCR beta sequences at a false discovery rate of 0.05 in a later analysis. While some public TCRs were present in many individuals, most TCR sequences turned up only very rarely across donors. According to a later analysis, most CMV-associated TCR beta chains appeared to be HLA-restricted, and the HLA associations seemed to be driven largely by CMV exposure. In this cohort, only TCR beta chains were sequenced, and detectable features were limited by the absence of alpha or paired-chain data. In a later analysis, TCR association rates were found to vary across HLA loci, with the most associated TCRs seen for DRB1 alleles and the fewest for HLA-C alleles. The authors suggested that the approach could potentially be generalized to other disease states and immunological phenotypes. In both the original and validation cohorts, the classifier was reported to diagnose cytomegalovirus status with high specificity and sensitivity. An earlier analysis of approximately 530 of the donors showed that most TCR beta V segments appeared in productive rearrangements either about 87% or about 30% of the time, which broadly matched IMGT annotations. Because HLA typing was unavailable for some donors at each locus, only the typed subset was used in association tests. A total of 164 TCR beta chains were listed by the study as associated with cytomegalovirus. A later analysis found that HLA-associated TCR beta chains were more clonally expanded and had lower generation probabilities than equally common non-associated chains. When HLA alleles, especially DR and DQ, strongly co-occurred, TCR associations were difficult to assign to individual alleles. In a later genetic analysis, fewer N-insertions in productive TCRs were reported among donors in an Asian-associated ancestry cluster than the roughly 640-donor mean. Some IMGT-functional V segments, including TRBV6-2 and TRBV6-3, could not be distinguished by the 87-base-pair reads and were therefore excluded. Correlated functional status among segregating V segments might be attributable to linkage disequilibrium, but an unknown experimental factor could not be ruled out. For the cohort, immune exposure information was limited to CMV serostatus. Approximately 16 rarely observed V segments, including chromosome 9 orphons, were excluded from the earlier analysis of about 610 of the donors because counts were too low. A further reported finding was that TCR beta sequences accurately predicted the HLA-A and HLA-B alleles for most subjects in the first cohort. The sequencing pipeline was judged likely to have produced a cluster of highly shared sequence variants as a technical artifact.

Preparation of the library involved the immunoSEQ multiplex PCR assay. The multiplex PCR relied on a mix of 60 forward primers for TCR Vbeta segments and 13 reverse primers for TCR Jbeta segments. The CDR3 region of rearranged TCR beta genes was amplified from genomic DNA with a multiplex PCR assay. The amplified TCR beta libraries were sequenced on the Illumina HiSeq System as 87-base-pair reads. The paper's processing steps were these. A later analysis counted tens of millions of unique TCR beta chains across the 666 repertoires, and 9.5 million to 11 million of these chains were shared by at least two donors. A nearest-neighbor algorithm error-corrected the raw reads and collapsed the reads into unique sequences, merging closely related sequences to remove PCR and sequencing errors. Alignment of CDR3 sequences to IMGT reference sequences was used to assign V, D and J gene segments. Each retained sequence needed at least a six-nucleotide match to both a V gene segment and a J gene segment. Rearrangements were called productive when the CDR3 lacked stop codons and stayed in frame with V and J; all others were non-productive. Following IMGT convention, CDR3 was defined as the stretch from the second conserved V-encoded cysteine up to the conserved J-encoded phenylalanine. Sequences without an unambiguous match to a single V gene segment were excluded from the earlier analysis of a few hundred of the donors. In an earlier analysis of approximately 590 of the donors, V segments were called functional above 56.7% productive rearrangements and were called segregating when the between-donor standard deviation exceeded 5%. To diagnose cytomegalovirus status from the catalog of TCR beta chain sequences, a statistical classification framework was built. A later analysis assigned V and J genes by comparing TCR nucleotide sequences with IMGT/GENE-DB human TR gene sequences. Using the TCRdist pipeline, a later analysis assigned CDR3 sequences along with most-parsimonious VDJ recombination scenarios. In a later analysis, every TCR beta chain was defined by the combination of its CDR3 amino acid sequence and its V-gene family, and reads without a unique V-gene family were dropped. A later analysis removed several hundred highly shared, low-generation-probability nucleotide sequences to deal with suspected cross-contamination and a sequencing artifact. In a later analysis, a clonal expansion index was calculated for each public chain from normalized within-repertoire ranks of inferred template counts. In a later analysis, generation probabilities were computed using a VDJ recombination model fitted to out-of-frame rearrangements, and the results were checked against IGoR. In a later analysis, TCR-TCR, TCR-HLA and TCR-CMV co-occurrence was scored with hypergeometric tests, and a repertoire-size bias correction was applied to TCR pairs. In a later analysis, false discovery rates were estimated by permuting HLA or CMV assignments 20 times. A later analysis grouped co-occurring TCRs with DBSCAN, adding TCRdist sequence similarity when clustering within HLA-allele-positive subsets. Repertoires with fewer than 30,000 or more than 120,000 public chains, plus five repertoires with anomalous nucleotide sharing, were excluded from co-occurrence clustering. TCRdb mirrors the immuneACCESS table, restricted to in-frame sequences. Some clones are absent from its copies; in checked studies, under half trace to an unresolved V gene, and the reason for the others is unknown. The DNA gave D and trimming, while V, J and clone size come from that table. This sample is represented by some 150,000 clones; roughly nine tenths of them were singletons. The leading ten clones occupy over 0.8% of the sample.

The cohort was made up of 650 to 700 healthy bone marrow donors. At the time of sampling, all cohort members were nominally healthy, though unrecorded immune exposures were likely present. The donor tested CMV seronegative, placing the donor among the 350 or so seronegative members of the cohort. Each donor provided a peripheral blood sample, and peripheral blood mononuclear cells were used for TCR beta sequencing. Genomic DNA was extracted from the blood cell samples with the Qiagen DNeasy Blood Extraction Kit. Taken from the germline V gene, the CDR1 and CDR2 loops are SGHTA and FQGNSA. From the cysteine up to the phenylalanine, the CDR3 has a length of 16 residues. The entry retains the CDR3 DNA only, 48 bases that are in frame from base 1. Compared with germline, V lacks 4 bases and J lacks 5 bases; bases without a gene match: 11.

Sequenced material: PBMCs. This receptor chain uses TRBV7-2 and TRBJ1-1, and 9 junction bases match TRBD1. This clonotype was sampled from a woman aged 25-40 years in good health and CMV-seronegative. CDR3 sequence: CASSYQTGGARTEAFF. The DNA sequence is TGTGCCAGCAGCTACCAGACAGGGGGAGCGAGAACTGAAGCTTTCTTT.